The sequence of this T cell receptor beta chain was determined in a study of technical replicates of blood from a few donors. Using immunoSEQ multiplex PCR, the repertoire was profiled, and TCRdb retains in-frame clones only, with some absent. The sample gives over 60,000 clones, under 90% of which show up once; around 4.9% is in the top ten. Specimen: PBMCs. The TCR comes from a human donor in good health. Some clones in this sample may be carry-over from other donors' samples.

The CDR3 loop is CASSPGQFMNTEAFF. CDR3 DNA sequence: TGTGCCAGCAGCCCGGGACAGTTCATGAACACTGAAGCTTTCTTT. The chain is built from TRBV7-3 and TRBJ1-1, with 7 positions matching TRBD1. Germline V gene lookup returns CDR1 SGHTA and CDR2 FQGTGA. This CDR3 has 15 residues. Trimming at V came to 5 bases and at J to 0 bases, leaving 6 bases not matched to a gene. Complete variable domain (other parts from reference TRBV7-3 and TRBJ1-1): GAGVSQTPSNKVTEKGKYVELRCDPISGHTALYWYRQSLGQGPEFLIYFQGTGAADDSGLPNDRFFAVRPEGSVSTLKIQRTERGDSAVYLCASSPGQFMNTEAFFGQGTRLTVV.